The 9 T cell receptor beta chains below come from one sample, sequenced in a study of blood T cells in healthy people across ages. A second PCR of roughly 7 to 11 cycles used a sample-barcoded 5' primer and a J-beta primer mix. TCRdb reanalysed the 5' RACE reads using MiXCR and keeps one entry per CDR3 protein. The sample includes more than 800,000 distinct CDR3 sequences, roughly 26% of them seen just once. Sequenced material: blood. The receptors stem from a woman over 75 in good health.

This clonotype has just a few counts. A read error may account for a junction end that differs from germline. V gene TRBV2 combines with J gene TRBJ1-2, with D uncertain. The CDR3 runs to 8 residues. Germline V gene data show CDR1 as SNHLY and CDR2 as FYNNEI. The CDR3 nucleotides are TGTGCCAGCAGTGTTGAGATCTTC. It is translated as CASSVEIF.

This clonotype was picked up a small number of times. J is TRBJ2-5 and V is TRBV15; 7 nucleotides agree with TRBD2. CDR3 size: 16 residues. Germline V gene sequence: CDR1 LNHNV, CDR2 YYDKDF (reference sequence). V lost 3 bases to trimming and J lost 5 bases; unmatched junction nucleotides: 12. The CDR3 region is CATSRGGMGPGETQYF. CDR3 nucleotide sequence: TGTGCCACCAGCAGGGGGGGGATGGGCCCCGGGGAGACCCAGTACTTC.

This clonotype was observed many times. The chain combines TRBV7-2 with TRBJ1-2, with D maybe TRBD1 (6 bases). Trimming took 1 base from V and 6 from J, leaving 12 bases between them. Germline V lookup: CDR1 SGHTA, CDR2 FQGNSA. The CDR3 loop spans 14 amino acids. The CDR3 DNA is TGTGCCAGCAGCTTAGGTTTGGGGGCTGATGGCTACACCTTC. Its translation: CASSLGLGADGYTF.

CDR3 protein: CASSQPRRGGNEQFF. The CDR3 DNA is TGTGCCAGCAGCCAACCCCGACGGGGGGGGAATGAGCAGTTCTTC. V is TRBV3-1 and J is TRBJ2-1, with 8 positions matching TRBD2. Trimming cost V 2 bases and J 7 bases; bases outside gene matches: 7. Looked up from germline, CDR1 is LGHDT and CDR2 is YNNKEL (reference sequence). This CDR3 has 15 residues.

Many counts were recorded for this clonotype. J is TRBJ1-2 and V is TRBV20-1; the D gene is possibly TRBD1 (6 bases). Trimming removed 6 bases from V and 6 bases from J, with 23 bases in between. This CDR3 has 15 residues. Germline V gives CDR1 DFQATT, CDR2 SNEGSKA (reference sequence). The CDR3 DNA follows: TGCAGTGCCCCTCTCTACAGGGAGGTTTATGATGGCTACACCTTC. It specifies CSAPLYREVYDGYTF.

The chain employs TRBV7-3 and TRBJ1-5; D is uncertain. Per the germline V gene, CDR1 is SGHTA and CDR2 is FQGTGA. V dropped 6 bases and J dropped 4 bases, with 10 bases sitting between them. The length of the CDR3 is 13 residues. The CDR3 reads CASRLLQNQPQHF. The CDR3 coding sequence is TGTGCCAGCAGGTTGCTCCAAAATCAGCCCCAGCATTTT.

V usage is TRBV9 and J usage is TRBJ2-3; no definite D call. The ends were cut back, 0 bases at V and 2 bases at J, with 13 bases in the middle. Germline CDR1 reads SGDLS; CDR2 reads YYNGEE. The CDR3 totals 16 residues. This chain's CDR3 is CASSVAGGYNTDTQYF. The CDR3 nucleotides are TGTGCCAGCAGCGTAGCGGGCGGCTACAACACAGATACGCAGTATTTT.

In the case of this clonotype: Mismatch with germline at one junction end may stem from a read error. The chain employs TRBV5-6 and TRBJ2-2; D remains ambiguous. There are 14 residues in the CDR3. Germline-derived CDR1 and CDR2 are SGHDT and YYEEEE. DNA of the CDR3: TGTGCCAGTAGCTTCGCAGTCAGCTACGGGGAGCTGTTTTTT. Amino acids: CASSFAVSYGELFF.

Only a few counts were recorded for this clonotype. The chain links TRBV20-1 to TRBJ2-7; D is perhaps TRBD1 (7 bases). In germline, CDR1 is DFQATT, CDR2 SNEGSKA (reference sequence). CDR3 size: 15 residues. Trimming left V 2 bases short and J 7 bases short, with 21 bases between. CDR3 protein: CSARRRGPGYNEQYF. The DNA of the CDR3 is TGCAGTGCTAGACGGAGGGGGCCGGGCTACAATGAGCAGTACTTC.